This T cell receptor beta chain emerged from a study of identical twins. The CDR3 contains 16 residues. Per germline, CDR1 KGHSH and CDR2 LQKENI. TCRdb re-derived calls from the 5' RACE reads in MiXCR, one entry per CDR3 protein. The data contain around 490,000 distinct CDR3 sequences, approximately 16% of them singletons. Each donor was a healthy Caucasian. Of note for this clonotype: What it recognizes is unknown. An end of the junction does not agree with germline; a read error may underlie this.

Overall study findings and caveats: The analysis was cross-sectional rather than longitudinal within donors. Abundant cord blood beta clonotypes carried fewer insertions; memory repertoires showed none.

These data also formed part of another study, on yellow fever vaccine responses in identical twins. That work adds: Reportedly, twins showed a vaccine T cell response that looked partly convergent and partly personalized.

V and J are TRBV18 and TRBJ2-1; perhaps TRBD1 as D (6 bases). Sequencing was carried out using CD4+ T cells sorted from blood. The receptor comes from a young woman in good health. The CDR3 bases are TGTGCCAGCTCACACCTCAGGACAGCTGGGGACAATGAGCAGTCCTTC. It yields the protein CASSHLRTAGDNEQSF.